This record looks at one T cell receptor (beta chain) sequence and its context. The CDR3 contains 12 residues. Germline values: CDR1 SEHNR, CDR2 FQNEAQ (reference sequence). The ends were cut back, 2 bases at V and 11 bases at J, with 12 bases in the middle. The sample comes from a study of blood T cell repertoires in COVID-19. Study context: COVID-19 samples from acute and convalescent phases originated in the United States, Italy and Spain.

Under the authors' procedure: Estimated nucleated cell counts came from reference gene primer amplification. Only in-frame clones appear in the TCRdb table, and some are missing; sequencing was by immunoSEQ multiplex PCR. V and J calls and clone size follow that table, whereas D and trimming were derived from the DNA. The sample has around 250,000 clones, about 83% seen once. The chain has TRBV7-9 and TRBJ1-1; D might be TRBD1 (6 bases). Sequencing was performed on peripheral blood. The source of this sequence is a man aged 25 to 45 who had recovered from COVID-19. The DNA of the CDR3 is TGTGCCAGCAGCTTAATACAGGGTACGGCTTTCTTT. Encoded protein: CASSLIQGTAFF.